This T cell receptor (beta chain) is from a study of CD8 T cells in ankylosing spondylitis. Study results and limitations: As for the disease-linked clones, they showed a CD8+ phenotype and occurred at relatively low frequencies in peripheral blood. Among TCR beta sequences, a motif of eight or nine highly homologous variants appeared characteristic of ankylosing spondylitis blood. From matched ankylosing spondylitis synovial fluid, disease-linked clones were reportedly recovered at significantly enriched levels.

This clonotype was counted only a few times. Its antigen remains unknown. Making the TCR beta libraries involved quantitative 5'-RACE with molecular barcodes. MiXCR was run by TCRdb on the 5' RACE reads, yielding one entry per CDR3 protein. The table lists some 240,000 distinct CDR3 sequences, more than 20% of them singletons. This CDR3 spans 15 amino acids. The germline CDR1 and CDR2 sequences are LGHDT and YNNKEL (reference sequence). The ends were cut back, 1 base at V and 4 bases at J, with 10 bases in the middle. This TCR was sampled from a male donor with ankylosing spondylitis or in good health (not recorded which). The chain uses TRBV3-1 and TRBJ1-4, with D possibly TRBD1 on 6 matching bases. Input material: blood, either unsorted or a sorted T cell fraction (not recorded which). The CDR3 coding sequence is TGTGCCAGCAGCCAAGCGGGGGGCCTTAATGAAAAACTGTTTTTT. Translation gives CASSQAGGLNEKLFF.